One and the same sample provided the 23 T cell receptor beta chains below, sequenced in a study of blood T cells in healthy people across ages. Together with a sample-barcoded 5' primer, a J-beta primer mix was included in a second PCR lasting about 7 to 11 cycles. TCRdb re-called the 5' RACE reads through MiXCR, storing one row per CDR3 protein. The sample has about 830,000 distinct CDR3 sequences; around 68% are singletons. The sequencing input was blood. These receptors all come from a man in his thirties or forties in good health.

The rearrangement joins TRBV7-9 to TRBJ2-6; D not resolved. Trimming took 11 bases from V and 4 from J, leaving 15 bases between them. The CDR3 consists of 14 residues. The germline V gene has CDR1 SEHNR and CDR2 FQNEAQ (reference sequence). The CDR3 region is CADKSALGANVLTF. The DNA of the CDR3 is TGTGCCGACAAATCGGCCCTAGGGGCCAACGTCCTGACTTTC.

CDR3 protein: CASRIPGLEETQYF. In nucleotides, the CDR3 is TGTGCCAGCAGAATCCCGGGACTAGAAGAGACCCAGTACTTC. This chain joins TRBV6-5 and TRBJ2-5; TRBD2 matches 8 bases. Per germline, CDR1 MNHEY and CDR2 SVGAGI. With 6 bases clipped from V and 3 bases from J, the junction kept 6 bases outside the gene matches. This CDR3 comprises 14 residues.

In nucleotides, the CDR3 is TGTGCCAGCAGCTTAGCGGTGCTAGCGTACACCTACAATGAGCAGTTCTTC. It is translated as CASSLAVLAYTYNEQFF. The chain links TRBV7-2 to TRBJ2-1, with a weak D call TRBD2 (6 bases). In germline, CDR1 is SGHTA, CDR2 FQGNSA. V was trimmed by 0 bases and J by 2 bases, leaving 14 bases between them. The CDR3 loop spans 17 amino acids.

The chain links TRBV3-1 to TRBJ2-7; TRBD2 agrees at 8 bases. From germline, CDR1 is LGHDT and CDR2 YNNKEL (reference sequence). The CDR3 has 16 amino acids. The V segment lost 4 bases and the J segment 0 bases; nucleotides outside the gene matches: 8. The CDR3 loop is CASSLRFSGASYEQYF. The CDR3 DNA reads TGTGCCAGCAGCCTCCGTTTTAGCGGGGCCTCCTACGAGCAGTACTTC.

The J gene is TRBJ2-1, the V gene TRBV7-2; D is ambiguous. The CDR3 runs to 14 residues. Germline-derived CDR1 and CDR2 are SGHTA and FQGNSA. The germline V and J ends were trimmed by 4 bases and 8 bases, with 15 bases remaining between them. The CDR3 is CASSSQSLGDEQFF. Written as DNA, the CDR3 is TGTGCCAGCAGCTCCCAATCCCTCGGCGATGAGCAGTTCTTC.

This clonotype was counted a few times. The chain combines TRBV6-2 or TRBV6-3 with TRBJ2-5; D not certain. Trimming left V 5 bases short and J 6 bases short, with 19 bases between. CDR1 is MNHEY and CDR2 is SVGEGT in the germline V gene. This CDR3 has 15 amino acids. The DNA of the CDR3 is TGTGCCAGCAGTCCCTTAGAAGAAGGGCTGAAGACCCAGTACTTC. This translates into CASSPLEEGLKTQYF.

The gene calls are TRBV7-6 and TRBJ2-1; D might be TRBD1 (6 bases). Per germline, CDR1 SGHVS and CDR2 FNYEAQ. The V and J ends lost 6 bases and 6 bases respectively, with 18 bases between them. This CDR3 has 15 residues. The CDR3 is CASSFEGVEGNEQFF. The DNA for the CDR3 is TGTGCCAGCAGTTTTGAGGGGGTAGAGGGCAATGAGCAGTTCTTC.

The rearrangement links TRBV6-1 to TRBJ1-3; D might be TRBD1 (5 bases). This CDR3 comprises 19 residues. Germline CDR1 and CDR2: MNHNS and SASEGT. The V end lost 3 bases, the J end lost 2 bases, and 23 bases lay between the germline ends. CDR3 nucleotides: TGTGCCAGCAGTGACCATCATCGGTTGGACATTGGAGCTGGAAACACCATATATTTT. It translates to CASSDHHRLDIGAGNTIYF.

The chain couples TRBV6-2 or TRBV6-3 to TRBJ2-1, with TRBD1 identical over 8 bases. The J call is uncertain, as TRBJ2-7 better fits the DNA end. The CDR3 is 17 amino acids. Germline CDR1 reads MNHEY; CDR2 reads SVGEGT. Written as DNA, the CDR3 is TGTGCCAGCACCCAGGGGGCTAACAGGCATGCCTTCGGCGAGCAGTACTTC. Translating gives CASTQGANRHAFGEQYF.

This chain joins TRBV5-4 and TRBJ2-5, with a possible D match to TRBD2 (5 bases). The V and J ends lost 2 bases and 0 bases respectively, with 14 bases between them. This CDR3 comprises 16 residues. Per germline, CDR1 SGHNT and CDR2 YYREEE (reference sequence). Here the CDR3 DNA reads TGTGCCAGCAGCTTAGACCCCCGAGGGAACCAAGAGACCCAGTACTTC. Protein: CASSLDPRGNQETQYF. Drawing the rest from reference TRBV5-4 and TRBJ2-5, the complete variable domain is ETGVTQSPTHLIKTRGQQVTLRCSSQSGHNTVSWYQQALGQGPQFIFQYYREEENGRGNFPPRFSGLQFPNYSSELNVNALELDDSALYLCASSLDPRGNQETQYFGPGTRLLVL.

This clonotype was detected a few times. The CDR3 loop is CASSRGHANTGELFF. CDR3 nucleotides: TGTGCCAGCAGTCGGGGACATGCGAACACCGGGGAGCTGTTTTTT. The chain has TRBV5-6 and TRBJ2-2, with a weak D call TRBD1 (6 bases). The V gene lost 5 bases and the J gene lost 0 bases, with 11 bases spanning the gap. This CDR3 is 15 amino acids long. CDR1 is SGHDT and CDR2 is YYEEEE in the germline V gene. Full variable domain (missing parts from reference TRBV5-6 and TRBJ2-2): DAGVTQSPTHLIKTRGQQVTLRCSPKSGHDTVSWYQQALGQGPQFIFQYYEEEERQRGNFPDRFSGHQFPNYSSELNVNALLLGDSALYLCASSRGHANTGELFFGEGSRLTVL.

A few counts support this clonotype. The V call is TRBV12-3 or TRBV12-4, the J call TRBJ2-7, with 10 bases lining up with TRBD1. CDR3 size: 15 residues. V lost 6 bases to trimming and J lost 1 base; unmatched junction nucleotides: 6. CDR3 sequence (DNA): TGTGCCAGCAGCGGATGGGACAGGGGATCCTACGAGCAGTACTTC. It encodes CASSGWDRGSYEQYF.

The chain uses TRBV7-6 and TRBJ1-1; D is ambiguous. Trimming took off 5 bases at V and 4 bases at J, with 11 bases between the two ends. This CDR3 contains 13 residues. CDR1 and CDR2 from the germline V gene are SGHVS and FNYEAQ. CDR3 loop: CASSPGYPTEAFF. The DNA of the CDR3 is TGTGCCAGCAGCCCTGGTTATCCCACTGAAGCTTTCTTT.

This chain connects TRBV6-2 or TRBV6-3 to TRBJ1-6; 8 bases fit TRBD1. With V trimmed by 5 bases and J by 2 bases, 8 bases remained unmatched. Germline V gene data show CDR1 as MNHEY and CDR2 as SVGEGT. The CDR3 runs to 17 residues. The CDR3 nucleotides read TGTGCCAGCAGTCCAGACAGGGGTGCGACCTATAATTCACCCCTCCACTTT. This gives the protein CASSPDRGATYNSPLHF.

This clonotype appeared a few times. This chain uses TRBV6-2 or TRBV6-3 with TRBJ2-4; D unresolved. This CDR3 comprises 13 residues. CDR1 is MNHEY, CDR2 SVGEGT, per germline. V lost 7 bases, J lost 3 bases, and 10 bases lay in between. CDR3 sequence reads: CASKLLGKNIQYF. CDR3 nucleotide sequence: TGTGCCAGCAAGTTATTAGGCAAAAACATTCAGTACTTC.

This clonotype was picked up a small number of times. The V call is TRBV2, the J call TRBJ1-6; D may be TRBD1 (5 bases). This CDR3 region has 14 residues. Deletions cut 4 bases from V and 10 bases from J, with 14 bases between. Per germline, CDR1 SNHLY and CDR2 FYNNEI. CDR3 sequence (DNA): TGTGCCAGCAGTGTACAGGTCCCGACCTCACCCCTCCACTTT. The encoded protein is CASSVQVPTSPLHF.

V is TRBV6-2 or TRBV6-3 and J is TRBJ2-5; D is perhaps TRBD2 (5 bases). Germline-derived CDR1 and CDR2 are MNHEY and SVGEGT. With 4 bases removed from V and 1 base from J, the gap between germline ends came to 13 bases. The CDR3 sequence is 15 residues long. CDR3 DNA: TGTGCCAGCAGTTGGGCGCCGGGATTCCAAGAGACCCAGTACTTC. Translation gives CASSWAPGFQETQYF.

The chain links TRBV4-3 to TRBJ1-6; D remains ambiguous. This CDR3 has 18 residues. Looked up from germline, CDR1 is LGHNA and CDR2 is YSLEER. Trimming removed 0 bases at V and 0 bases at J, with 12 bases between. CDR3 nucleotide sequence: TGCGCCAGCAGCCAAGATCAGGACGGGAGCTCCTATAATTCACCCCTCCACTTT. It specifies CASSQDQDGSSYNSPLHF.

This clonotype has more than one count but fewer than ten. The chain carries TRBV3-1 and TRBJ1-1; D is unclear. The germline CDR1 and CDR2 sequences are LGHDT and YNNKEL (reference sequence). V was clipped by 0 bases and J by 1 base, with 6 bases between them. This CDR3 contains 14 residues. The CDR3 region has the DNA TGTGCCAGCAGCCAAGAAAAGGGGAACACTGAAGCTTTCTTT. Its protein is CASSQEKGNTEAFF.

This clonotype was seen a single time. The chain uses TRBV4-3 and TRBJ1-4; D is ambiguous. The germline V gene has CDR1 LGHNA and CDR2 YSLEER. Deletions cut 4 bases from V and 0 bases from J, with 15 bases between. The CDR3 extends over 17 amino acids. The CDR3: CASSLSRPEATNEKLFF. The DNA for the CDR3 is TGCGCCAGCAGCCTGTCGAGACCGGAGGCAACTAATGAAAAACTGTTTTTT.

V and J are TRBV20-1 and TRBJ2-5; 8 nucleotides align to TRBD1. The V gene's germline CDR1 is DFQATT and CDR2 SNEGSKA (reference sequence). The CDR3 loop spans 13 amino acids. The junction had 8 bases not matched to a gene; V was cut back by 6 bases and J by 5 bases. CDR3 nucleotide sequence: TGCAGTGCAAAGCGACAGGGGTTTGAGACCCAGTACTTC. It yields the protein CSAKRQGFETQYF.

The chain combines TRBV6-2 or TRBV6-3 with TRBJ2-3; the match to TRBD2 covers 13 bases. This CDR3 spans 20 amino acids. The germline CDR1 and CDR2 sequences are MNHEY and SVGEGT. Trimming at V came to 2 bases and at J to 3 bases, leaving 14 bases not matched to a gene. The CDR3 DNA sequence: TGTGCCAGCAGTTACCCGGGACTAGCGGGGCCTCTCCGGGGGACAGATACGCAGTATTTT. This gives the protein CASSYPGLAGPLRGTDTQYF.

The chain employs TRBV12-5 and TRBJ2-4, with 12 positions matching TRBD2. Germline CDR1 is LGHNT and CDR2 is FRNRAP. The CDR3 has 17 amino acids. J was trimmed by 9 bases and V by 0 bases; bases with no gene match: 9. The CDR3 loop reads CASGLVHGLAGGSIQYF. CDR3 bases: TGTGCTAGTGGTTTGGTACACGGGCTAGCGGGGGGGAGCATTCAGTACTTC.